The clone carrying this TCR beta chain occurred a few times. Its antigen is undetermined. A universal primer site and UMIs were added as TCR cDNA was made by 5'RACE template switching. One entry per CDR3 protein, called by TCRdb with MiXCR from the 5' RACE reads. The table shows 250,000 to 400,000 distinct CDR3 sequences, with 4.1% occurring only once. The data derive from a study of T cells after yellow fever vaccination. Study-wide findings and caveats: Only a minor proportion of clonotypes was detected across both CD4 and CD8 compartments. The secondary T-cell response peaked on day 5, not day 15, but was weaker. Post-booster reappearance was seen for most primary-vaccination clones (roughly 97% CD4, 80% to 90% CD8).

Germline values: CDR1 MNHEY, CDR2 SVGAGI. There are 16 residues in the CDR3. The V gene lost 0 bases and the J gene lost 0 bases, with 11 bases spanning the gap. The material sequenced was PBMCs, taken 5 days after the yellow fever booster vaccination. This sequence originates from a man younger than 30 who received the YFV17D yellow fever vaccine. The chain is built from TRBV6-5 and TRBJ1-1; D remains ambiguous. The CDR3 sequence: CASSYSRGRLNTEAFF. CDR3 DNA: TGTGCCAGCAGTTACTCTAGAGGCAGACTGAACACTGAAGCTTTCTTT.